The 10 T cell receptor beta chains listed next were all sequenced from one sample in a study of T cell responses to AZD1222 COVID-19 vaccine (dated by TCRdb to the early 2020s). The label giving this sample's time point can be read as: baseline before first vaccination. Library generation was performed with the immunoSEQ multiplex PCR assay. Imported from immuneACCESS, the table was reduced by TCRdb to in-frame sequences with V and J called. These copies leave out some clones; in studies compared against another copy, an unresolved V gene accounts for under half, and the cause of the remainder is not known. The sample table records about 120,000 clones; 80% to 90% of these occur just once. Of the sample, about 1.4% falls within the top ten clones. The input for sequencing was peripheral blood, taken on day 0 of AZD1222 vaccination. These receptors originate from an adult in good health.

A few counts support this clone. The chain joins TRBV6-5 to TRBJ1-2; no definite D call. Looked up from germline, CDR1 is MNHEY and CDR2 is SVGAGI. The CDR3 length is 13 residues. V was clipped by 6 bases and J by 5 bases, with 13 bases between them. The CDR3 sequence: CASSLPGQYGYTF. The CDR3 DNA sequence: TGTGCCAGCAGCCTCCCCGGCCAGTATGGCTACACCTTC.

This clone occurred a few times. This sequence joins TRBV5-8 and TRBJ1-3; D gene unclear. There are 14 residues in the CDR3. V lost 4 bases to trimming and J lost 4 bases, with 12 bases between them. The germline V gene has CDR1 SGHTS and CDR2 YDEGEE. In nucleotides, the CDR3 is TGTGCCAGCAGCGCTTGGGTATCAGGAAACACCATATATTTT. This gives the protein CASSAWVSGNTIYF.

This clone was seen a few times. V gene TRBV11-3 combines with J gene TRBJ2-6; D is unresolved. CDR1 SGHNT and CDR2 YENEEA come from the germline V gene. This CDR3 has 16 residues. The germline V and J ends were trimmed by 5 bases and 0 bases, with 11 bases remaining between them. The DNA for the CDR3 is TGTGCCAGCAGCCCGAGGATGAGCTCTGGGGCCAACGTCCTGACTTTC. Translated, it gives CASSPRMSSGANVLTF.

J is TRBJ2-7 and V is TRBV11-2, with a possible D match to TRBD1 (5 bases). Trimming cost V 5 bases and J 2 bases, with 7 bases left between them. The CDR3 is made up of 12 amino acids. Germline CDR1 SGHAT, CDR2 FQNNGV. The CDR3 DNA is TGTGCCAGCAGCCCGACAGCCTACGAGCAGTACTTC. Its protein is CASSPTAYEQYF.

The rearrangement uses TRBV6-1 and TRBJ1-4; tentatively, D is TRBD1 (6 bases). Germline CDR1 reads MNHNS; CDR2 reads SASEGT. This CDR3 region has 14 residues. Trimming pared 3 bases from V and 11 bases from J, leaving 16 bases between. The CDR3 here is CASSEGGQGRKLFF. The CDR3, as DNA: TGTGCCAGCAGTGAGGGGGGGCAGGGGCGGAAACTGTTTTTT.

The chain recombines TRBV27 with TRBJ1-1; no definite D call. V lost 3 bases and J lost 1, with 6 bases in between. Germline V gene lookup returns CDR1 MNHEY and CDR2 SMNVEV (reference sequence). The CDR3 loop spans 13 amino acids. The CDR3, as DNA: TGTGCCAGCAGTTTTAACTCGAACACTGAAGCTTTCTTT. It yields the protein CASSFNSNTEAFF.

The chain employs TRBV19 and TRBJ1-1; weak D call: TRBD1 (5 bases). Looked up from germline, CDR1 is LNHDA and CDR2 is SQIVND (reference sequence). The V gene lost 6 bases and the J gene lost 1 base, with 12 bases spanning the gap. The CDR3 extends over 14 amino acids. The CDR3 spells CASRALDTNTEAFF. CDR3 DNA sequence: TGTGCCAGTAGGGCGTTGGACACGAACACTGAAGCTTTCTTT. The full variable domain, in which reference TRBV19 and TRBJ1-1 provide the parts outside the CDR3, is DGGITQSPKYLFRKEGQNVTLSCEQNLNHDAMYWYRQDPGQGLRLIYYSQIVNDFQKGDIAEGYSVSREKKESFPLTVTSAQKNPTAFYLCASRALDTNTEAFFGQGTRLTVV.

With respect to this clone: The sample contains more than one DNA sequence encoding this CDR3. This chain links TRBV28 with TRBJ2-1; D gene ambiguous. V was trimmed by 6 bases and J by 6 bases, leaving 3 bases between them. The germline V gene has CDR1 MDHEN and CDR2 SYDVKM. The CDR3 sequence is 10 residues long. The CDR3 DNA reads TGTGCCAGCAGAAGCAATGAGCAGTTCTTC. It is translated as CASRSNEQFF.

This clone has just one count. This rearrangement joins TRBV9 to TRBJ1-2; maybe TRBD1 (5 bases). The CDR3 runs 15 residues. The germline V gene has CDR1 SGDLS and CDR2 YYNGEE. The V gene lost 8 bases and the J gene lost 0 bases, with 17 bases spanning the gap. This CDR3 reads CARKGPSYSNYGYTF. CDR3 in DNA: TGTGCCAGGAAGGGGCCATCGTACTCTAACTATGGCTACACCTTC.

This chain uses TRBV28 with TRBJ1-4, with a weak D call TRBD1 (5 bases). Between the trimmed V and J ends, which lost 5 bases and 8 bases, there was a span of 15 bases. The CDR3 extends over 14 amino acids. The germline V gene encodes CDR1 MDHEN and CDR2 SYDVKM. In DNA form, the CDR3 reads TGTGCCAGCAGTCCATGGGCAGGGCTAGAAAAACTGTTTTTT. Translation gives CASSPWAGLEKLFF. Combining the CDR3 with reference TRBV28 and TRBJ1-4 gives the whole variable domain DVKVTQSSRYLVKRTGEKVFLECVQDMDHENMFWYRQDPGLGLRLIYFSYDVKMKEKGDIPEGYSVSREKKERFSLILESASTNQTSMYLCASSPWAGLEKLFFGSGTQLSVL.